This record covers a single T cell receptor (beta chain). Its matching antigen is unknown. The data are from a study of T-cell memory formation after mild COVID-19. Across the whole study: The two donors had largely donor-specific TCR clusters.

Germline CDR1 is SGHVS and CDR2 is FQNEAQ. The V end lost 2 bases, the J end lost 2 bases, and 12 bases lay between the germline ends. The CDR3 contains 15 residues. Notes on the study in general: Whereas later expanders leaned CD4+, clones contracting day 15 to 85 showed a balanced CD4/CD8 makeup.

TCRdb independently ran MiXCR on the 5' RACE reads; one entry per CDR3 protein. Of fewer than 700,000 distinct CDR3 sequences listed, more than 15% are singletons. The receptor comes from an adult woman who had mild COVID-19 (a few samples of this study predate the infection). Cell type and time point are not known. J is TRBJ2-5 and V is TRBV7-8; perhaps TRBD1 as D (5 bases). Sequenced: PBMCs or a T cell subset sorted from them (not recorded which). The CDR3 loop is CASSLRLAGQETQYF. The CDR3 DNA reads TGTGCCAGCAGCTTAAGGTTGGCAGGGCAAGAGACCCAGTACTTC.